This TCR beta chain comes out of a study of glioma-infiltrating T cells. The wider study: Dexamethasone exposure before glioma surgery was limited to six or fewer days.

This clonotype was counted between two and nine times. This CDR3 region has 10 residues. Germline-derived CDR1 and CDR2 are DFQATT and SNEGSKA (reference sequence). The V end was cut by 5 bases, the J end by 8 bases, with 7 bases between. TCR alpha and beta CDR3 regions were amplified from RNA using iRepertoire nested multiplex PCR. TCRdb reprocessed the multiplex PCR reads with MiXCR, giving one entry per CDR3 protein. Among a few hundred thousand distinct CDR3 sequences, 35% to 45% were seen once, and the ten largest hold about 12%. The J gene is TRBJ2-1, the V gene TRBV20-1; D not resolved. The TCR sequence derives from a human donor with low-grade glioma or glioblastoma, undergoing nonglioma brain surgery, or in good health (not recorded which). The specimen sequenced was glioma tissue, nonneoplastic brain tissue, or PBMCs (not recorded which). The CDR3 region is CSALTHEQFF. In DNA form, the CDR3 reads TGCAGTGCTCTTACACATGAGCAGTTCTTC.